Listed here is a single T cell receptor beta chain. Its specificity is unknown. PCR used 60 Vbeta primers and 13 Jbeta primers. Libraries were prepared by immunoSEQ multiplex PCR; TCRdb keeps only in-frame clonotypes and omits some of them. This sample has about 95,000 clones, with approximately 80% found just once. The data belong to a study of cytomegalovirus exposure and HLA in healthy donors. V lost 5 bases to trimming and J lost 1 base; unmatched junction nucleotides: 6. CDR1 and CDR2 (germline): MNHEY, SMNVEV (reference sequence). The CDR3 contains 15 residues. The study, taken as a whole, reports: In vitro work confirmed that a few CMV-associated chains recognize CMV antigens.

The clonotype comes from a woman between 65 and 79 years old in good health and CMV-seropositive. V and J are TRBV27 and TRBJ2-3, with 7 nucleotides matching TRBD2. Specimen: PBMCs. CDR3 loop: CASSSGVRGTDTQYF. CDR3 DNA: TGTGCCAGCAGTAGCGGGGTTCGAGGCACAGATACGCAGTATTTT.